These T cell receptor beta chains were read from a single sample in a study of blood T cell repertoires in COVID-19. Using immunoSEQ multiplex PCR, the repertoire was profiled, and TCRdb retains in-frame clones only, with some absent. Among a few hundred thousand clones listed, around 85% were seen once. Input material: PBMCs or T cells enriched from blood (not recorded which). The receptors were sampled from a middle-aged woman with acute COVID-19. Both conserved end residues are part of each CDR3. Fields, in order: D gene, clone size, CDR3 length, V gene, J gene, CDR3 protein, CDR3 DNA. D genes are given only for firm matches. Part of the rows lack a size; the others show once, few, many or a class for expanded clones.

TRBD1,-,13,TRBV2,TRBJ2-3,CASAGTGIDTQYF,TGTGCCAGCGCCGGGACAGGGATAGATACGCAGTATTTT
-,-,12,TRBV11-2,TRBJ2-7,CASSLDRGEQYF,TGTGCCAGCAGCTTAGATAGGGGCGAGCAGTACTTC
-,-,15,TRBV28,TRBJ1-1,CASRKAGGGNTEAFF,TGTGCCAGCCGTAAGGCGGGAGGGGGTAACACTGAAGCTTTCTTT
TRBD1,-,14,TRBV18,TRBJ1-6,CASSRDRENSPLHF,TGTGCCAGCTCACGGGACAGGGAGAATTCACCCCTCCACTTT
TRBD1,once,18,TRBV7-3,TRBJ2-6,CASSADRAAGPGANVLTF,TGTGCCAGCAGCGCCGACAGGGCCGCCGGGCCTGGGGCCAACGTCCTGACTTTC
TRBD1,-,15,TRBV15,TRBJ2-7,CATSRDSTGVYEQYF,TGTGCCACCAGCAGAGATTCTACAGGGGTGTACGAGCAGTACTTC
TRBD2,-,18,TRBV7-9,TRBJ2-5,CASSLVGLAGGGQETQYF,TGTGCCAGCAGCTTAGTTGGTCTAGCGGGAGGAGGCCAAGAGACCCAGTACTTC
-,-,13,TRBV6-5,TRBJ1-1,CASNARLNTEAFF,TGTGCCAGCAACGCCAGGCTTAACACTGAAGCTTTCTTT
TRBD2,-,13,TRBV6-5,TRBJ2-7,CASGGGSSYEQYF,TGTGCCAGCGGGGGGGGGAGCTCCTACGAGCAGTACTTC
-,-,17,TRBV27,TRBJ1-1,CASSIGGGFDSKTEAFF,TGTGCCAGCAGTATCGGGGGGGGTTTCGATTCGAAAACTGAAGCTTTCTTT
-,-,14,TRBV3-1/TRBV3-2,TRBJ1-2,CASSPSTTSYGYTF,TGTGCCAGCAGCCCAAGTACTACAAGCTATGGCTACACCTTC
TRBD1,-,17,TRBV30,TRBJ1-5,CAWSADRQGGSNQPQHF,TGTGCCTGGAGCGCAGACCGACAGGGGGGAAGCAATCAGCCCCAGCATTTT
TRBD1,-,13,TRBV29-1,TRBJ1-4,CSVLSDRDEKLFF,TGCAGCGTACTATCCGACAGGGATGAAAAACTGTTTTTT
TRBD2,-,16,TRBV6-5,TRBJ2-2,CASSYYSGTLPGELFF,TGTGCCAGCAGTTACTATAGCGGGACCCTCCCCGGGGAGCTGTTTTTT
TRBD2,once,15,TRBV18,TRBJ2-1,CASSQSGTNYDEQFF,TGTGCCAGCTCACAAAGCGGGACTAACTACGATGAGCAGTTCTTC
-,once,18,TRBV7-2,TRBJ1-3,CASSPVSISPGSGNTIYF,TGTGCCAGCAGCCCTGTTTCCATCTCCCCGGGCTCTGGAAACACCATATATTTT
-,-,17,TRBV27,TRBJ1-1,CASSLSMGGEMNTEAFF,TGTGCCAGCAGTTTATCAATGGGCGGGGAGATGAACACTGAAGCTTTCTTT
TRBD1,-,17,TRBV7-2,TRBJ2-3,CASSPTRTGASTDTQYF,TGTGCCAGCAGCCCGACAAGGACAGGGGCTAGCACAGATACGCAGTATTTT
TRBD2,-,14,TRBV27,TRBJ2-5,CASTSTSGWPRQYF,TGTGCCAGCACTTCGACTAGCGGATGGCCCCGCCAGTACTTC
-,-,12,TRBV6-2/TRBV6-3,TRBJ2-7,CASSYSLGHRYF,TGTGCCAGCAGTTACTCTCTGGGACATCGGTACTTC
-,-,15,TRBV7-6,TRBJ2-1,CASRRDSNTNNEQFF,TGTGCCAGCCGCCGGGACTCCAATACAAACAATGAGCAGTTCTTC
-,-,15,TRBV28,TRBJ1-3,CASSPGDRSGNTIYF,TGTGCCAGCAGCCCAGGGGATCGCTCTGGAAACACCATATATTTT
-,-,15,TRBV28,TRBJ1-2,CASSLSAGTLYGYTF,TGTGCCAGCAGTTTATCAGCAGGAACCCTCTATGGCTACACCTTC
-,once,12,TRBV19,TRBJ1-1,CASTPGNTEAFF,TGTGCCAGTACCCCAGGGAACACTGAAGCTTTCTTT
-,-,16,TRBV4-1,TRBJ2-2,CASSQVSLGGDGELFF,TGCGCCAGCAGCCAAGTTTCCCTAGGGGGGGACGGGGAGCTGTTTTTT
TRBD1,-,14,TRBV28,TRBJ1-1,CASIVGTGVTEAFF,TGTGCCAGCATAGTAGGGACAGGGGTCACTGAAGCTTTCTTT
TRBD1,-,13,TRBV5-1,TRBJ1-2,CASSSTGGDGYTF,TGCGCCAGCAGCTCGACAGGGGGCGATGGCTACACCTTC
-,-,15,TRBV19,TRBJ1-1,CASSLFGEPNTEAFF,TGTGCCAGTAGTCTCTTTGGGGAGCCGAACACTGAAGCTTTCTTT
TRBD2,-,15,TRBV7-2,TRBJ2-7,CASSHTSGSSYEQYF,TGTGCCAGCAGTCATACTAGCGGTAGCTCCTACGAGCAGTACTTC